A selection of T cell receptor beta chains follows, all from one sample in a study of cytomegalovirus exposure and HLA in healthy donors. Clones were read by immunoSEQ multiplex PCR, and TCRdb kept only the in-frame ones, dropping some. Of roughly 70,000 clones in the sample, approximately 95% were seen once. Material for sequencing was PBMCs. The receptors originated from a man younger than 30 in good health and CMV-seronegative. Each CDR3 is given with its conserved first and last residue. Fields, in order: D gene, clone size, V gene, J gene, CDR3 DNA, CDR3 protein. The D gene is left open where the match is weak. Clone size is given for some rows only: seen once, a few or many times, or a class if the clone is expanded.

D: .; size: .; V: TRBV19; J: TRBJ1-2; DNA: TGTGCCAGTAGTAGGAGTGCAGACTATGGCTACACCTTC; CDR3: CASSRSADYGYTF
D: .; size: .; V: TRBV5-1; J: TRBJ2-5; DNA: TGCGCCAGCAGCTTGGAGCCCGCGGTGGCCCAGTACTTC; CDR3: CASSLEPAVAQYF
D: TRBD1; size: .; V: TRBV4-3; J: TRBJ1-4; DNA: TGCGCCAGCAGCCAAGATTGGACAGGGGCGGGGGCTAATGAAAAACTGTTTTTT; CDR3: CASSQDWTGAGANEKLFF
D: TRBD2; size: .; V: TRBV5-1; J: TRBJ2-5; DNA: TGCGCCAGCTCCAACTCCCAGCGGGGCCAAGAGACCCAGTACTTC; CDR3: CASSNSQRGQETQYF
D: .; size: .; V: TRBV7-9; J: TRBJ2-5; DNA: TGTGCCAGCAGCTTATCGGGTAGGCAAGAGACCCAGTACTTC; CDR3: CASSLSGRQETQYF
D: .; size: few; V: TRBV27; J: TRBJ2-7; DNA: TGTGCCAGCAGTCGGACAGCGAACTACGAGCAGTACTTC; CDR3: CASSRTANYEQYF
D: TRBD1; size: .; V: TRBV19; J: TRBJ1-2; DNA: TGTGCCACCAGGACAGGCTATGGCTACACCTTC; CDR3: CATRTGYGYTF
D: .; size: .; V: TRBV19; J: TRBJ1-1; DNA: TGTGCCAGTAGTTCGCCAGGGGTCGGGACTGAAGCTTTCTTT; CDR3: CASSSPGVGTEAFF
D: .; size: .; V: TRBV28; J: TRBJ1-2; DNA: TGTGCCAGCAGCCTATTGGGGGGGCGGGGTGGCTACACCTTC; CDR3: CASSLLGGRGGYTF
D: .; size: .; V: TRBV27; J: TRBJ1-5; DNA: TGTGCCAGCAGTTTATCAACAGGGAGCAATCAGCCCCAGCATTTT; CDR3: CASSLSTGSNQPQHF
D: TRBD2; size: .; V: TRBV7-9; J: TRBJ2-5; DNA: TGTGCCAGCAGCTTACGAACTAGCGGGGGGACTCAAGAGACCCAGTACTTC; CDR3: CASSLRTSGGTQETQYF
D: TRBD1; size: few; V: TRBV27; J: TRBJ2-2; DNA: TGTGCCAGCAGTCCGGGGACAGGGGGCAACACCGGGGAGCTGTTTTTT; CDR3: CASSPGTGGNTGELFF
D: .; size: .; V: TRBV28; J: TRBJ2-3; DNA: TGTGCCAGCAGTTATTCGCGGGGCAACACAGATACGCAGTATTTT; CDR3: CASSYSRGNTDTQYF
D: .; size: .; V: TRBV5-6; J: TRBJ2-7; DNA: TGTGCCAGCGGTGAGGTGTCCCGCTCCTACGAGCAGTACTTC; CDR3: CASGEVSRSYEQYF
D: TRBD1; size: .; V: TRBV5-1; J: TRBJ2-3; DNA: TGCGCCAGCAGCAAAGACAGGGTAGGCGCAGATACGCAGTATTTT; CDR3: CASSKDRVGADTQYF
D: TRBD1; size: .; V: TRBV28; J: TRBJ2-5; DNA: TGTGCCAGCAACCAAGGCGGTCAGGGGGAAGAGACCCAGTACTTC; CDR3: CASNQGGQGEETQYF
D: .; size: .; V: TRBV4-3; J: TRBJ1-3; DNA: TGCGCCAGCAGCCAAGAAGACAGCTCTGGAAACACCATATATTTT; CDR3: CASSQEDSSGNTIYF
D: .; size: .; V: TRBV7-2; J: TRBJ1-1; DNA: TGTGCCAGCAGCTCCGAGCAGGGGTGGGACACTGAAGCTTTCTTT; CDR3: CASSSEQGWDTEAFF
D: .; size: .; V: TRBV7-6; J: TRBJ2-2; DNA: TGTGCCAGCAGCTCCAGCCGGGGGAGAGGGGAGCTGTTTTTT; CDR3: CASSSSRGRGELFF
D: TRBD2; size: .; V: TRBV9; J: TRBJ2-3; DNA: TGTGCCAGCAGCGTAGCTAGGAGCGGGGGCACAGATACGCAGTATTTT; CDR3: CASSVARSGGTDTQYF
D: TRBD1; size: .; V: TRBV6-1; J: TRBJ2-2; DNA: TGTGCCAGCATTCAGGGGGCAGCCGGGGAGCTGTTTTTT; CDR3: CASIQGAAGELFF
D: .; size: once; V: TRBV29-1; J: TRBJ1-2; DNA: TGCAGCGTTGAAGGAAAGAACCTAGCTAACTATGGCTACACCTTC; CDR3: CSVEGKNLANYGYTF
D: .; size: .; V: TRBV20-1; J: TRBJ1-2; DNA: TGCAGTGCTGGTCAGTGGGGCTACACCTTC; CDR3: CSAGQWGYTF
D: .; size: .; V: TRBV7-6; J: TRBJ2-3; DNA: TGTGCCAGCAGCTTGGTAGGAGGGGCCGCAGATACGCAGTATTTT; CDR3: CASSLVGGAADTQYF
D: .; size: .; V: TRBV4-2; J: TRBJ1-1; DNA: TGTGCCAGCAGCCAAGACAGGATCCGGAACACTGAAGCTTTCTTT; CDR3: CASSQDRIRNTEAFF